The subject of this entry is one T cell receptor (beta chain). The data were taken from a study of blood T cell repertoires in COVID-19. Overall study: From T cells, B-cell-depleted T cells, or PBMCs came the material, which was cDNA or gDNA.

Sequencing was performed with immunoSEQ multiplex PCR; in TCRdb, only in-frame clones are kept and a portion is missing. The sample carries roughly 100,000 clones, roughly 84% recorded once. The V gene's germline CDR1 is KGHSH and CDR2 LQKENI. V shed 1 base, J shed 4 bases, and the junction held 5 bases outside the gene matches. CDR3 length: 15 amino acids. The sample taken for sequencing was peripheral blood. The TCR was taken from a human donor in a cohort sampled during active or convalescent COVID-19. The chain carries TRBV18 and TRBJ1-1; TRBD1 matches 8 bases. The CDR3 DNA is TGTGCCAGCTCACCACAAATACAGGGGGGCACTGAAGCTTTCTTT. Protein product: CASSPQIQGGTEAFF.